The next 8 T cell receptor beta chains were all read from a single sample in a study of vaccination and CD4 T cells after COVID-19 (dated by TCRdb to between 2021 and 2024). Library preparation was by PCR. Instrument on record: Illumina iSeq 100. DNA from cultured CD4+ T cells was subjected to TCR sequencing with the Oncomine TCR Beta short-read assay at the Johns Hopkins FTIC core. Using fastp at Q25 and MiXCR, TCRdb reprocessed the public reads and kept productive beta chains. CDR3 protein duplicates are merged, each entry listing the most common genes and DNA. For this sample there are 15,000 or so distinct CDR3 sequences; around 45% appear just once. Of the sample, about 8.3% falls within the top ten clones. These TCRs' antigens remain unknown. Per the publication, the treatment or condition label means: roughly nine-day PBMC culture with coronavirus spike peptide pools or control peptides (ViraFEST assay).

The source material was CD4+ T cells from blood, cultured in vitro. The receptors were sampled from a human donor who had recovered from COVID-19.

The chain is built from TRBV19 and TRBJ2-7, with 10 bases identical to TRBD2. Per germline, CDR1 LNHDA and CDR2 SQIVND (reference sequence). Unmatched junction bases numbered 5, after V lost 11 bases and J lost 1 base. The CDR3 covers 13 residues. Written as DNA, the CDR3 is TGTGCCTCCCAGACTAGCGGGTCCTACGAGCAGTACTTC. It encodes CASQTSGSYEQYF.

The V call is TRBV27, the J call TRBJ2-7; D call uncertain. The CDR3 loop spans 14 amino acids. Between the trimmed V and J ends, which lost 2 bases and 5 bases, there was a span of 13 bases. The V gene's germline CDR1 is MNHEY and CDR2 SMNVEV (reference sequence). The CDR3 here is CASSLHKRPNEQYF. CDR3 DNA sequence: TGTGCCAGCAGTTTACACAAACGTCCCAACGAGCAGTACTTC.

The V call is TRBV6-1, the J call TRBJ1-1; 9 bases map to TRBD1. V was clipped by 8 bases and J by 6 bases; unmatched bases: 7. The CDR3 has 13 amino acids. Germline lookup yields CDR1 MNHNS and CDR2 SASEGT. The CDR3 DNA follows: TGTGCCAGCGTAGTACGACAGGGGGCTGAAGCTTTCTTT. It yields the protein CASVVRQGAEAFF.

This clonotype was picked up a small number of times. The J gene is TRBJ2-2, the V gene TRBV10-3; TRBD2 aligns across 14 bases. The CDR3 is 18 residues long. Germline loops: CDR1 ENHRY, CDR2 SYGVKD. V dropped 10 bases and J dropped 4; count of bases not matched to a gene: 14. The CDR3 reads CATVATSGGAFGTGELFF. For the CDR3, the DNA is TGTGCCACAGTGGCGACTAGCGGGGGGGCCTTTGGCACCGGGGAGCTGTTTTTT.

The chain couples TRBV2 to TRBJ1-2; the D gene is possibly TRBD1 (5 bases). The V and J ends lost 5 bases and 6 bases respectively, with 10 bases between them. The germline CDR1 and CDR2 sequences are SNHLY and FYNNEI. The CDR3 contains 12 residues. The CDR3 reads CASSLEGHGYTF. CDR3 DNA: TGTGCCAGCAGTCTTGAGGGGCATGGCTACACCTTC.

J is TRBJ2-2 and V is TRBV6-1, with D maybe TRBD2 (5 bases). V was trimmed by 8 bases and J by 6 bases, leaving 13 bases between them. Germline V CDR1 and CDR2: MNHNS, SASEGT. The CDR3 loop spans 13 amino acids. The CDR3 reads CASEGSNAGELFF. CDR3 nucleotides: TGTGCCAGCGAAGGGAGCAACGCCGGGGAGCTGTTTTTT.

The rearrangement uses TRBV7-2 and TRBJ1-2; a possible D gene is TRBD1 (6 bases). CDR3 size: 17 residues. V dropped 1 base and J dropped 4 bases, with 19 bases sitting between them. Germline lookup yields CDR1 SGHTA and CDR2 FQGNSA. The CDR3: CASSLDLMGAALYGYTF. The CDR3 DNA follows: TGTGCCAGCAGCTTAGATTTAATGGGGGCGGCTCTCTATGGCTACACCTTC.

The genes are TRBV6-1 and TRBJ2-3, with D possibly TRBD2 on 5 matching bases. Germline V gene sequence: CDR1 MNHNS, CDR2 SASEGT. The CDR3 has 13 amino acids. With 6 bases removed from V and 2 bases from J, the gap between germline ends came to 9 bases. The CDR3 reads CASRKTNTDTQYF. CDR3 sequence (DNA): TGTGCCAGCAGGAAGACTAACACAGATACGCAGTATTTT.